Listed below are T cell receptor beta chains from one sample, sequenced in a study of blood T cell repertoires in COVID-19. The table came from immunoSEQ multiplex PCR; TCRdb's copy has only in-frame clones and leaves some out. The sample includes about 34,000 clones, approximately 93% of them seen just once. The sequenced sample consisted of peripheral blood. The origin of the receptors is a human donor in a cohort sampled during active COVID-19. Both conserved end residues are part of each CDR3. The D gene is left open where the match is weak. Clone size is shown for a subset of rows, as once, few, many or a class of expanded clone.

NA	TRBV5-1	16	TRBJ2-1	TRBD2	CASSPGLGLVYNEQFF	TGCGCCAGCAGCCCGGGACTAGGACTAGTCTACAATGAGCAGTTCTTC
NA	TRBV19	15	TRBJ2-3	NA	CASSEDSGHTDTQYF	TGTGCCAGTAGTGAGGACAGTGGACATACGGATACGCAGTATTTT
NA	TRBV4-1	14	TRBJ2-7	TRBD2	CASSLAGGPYEQYF	TGCGCCAGCAGCCTAGCGGGAGGGCCCTACGAGCAGTACTTC
NA	TRBV5-1	11	TRBJ2-2	NA	CASSLAGELFF	TGCGCCAGCAGCTTGGCTGGGGAGCTGTTTTTT
NA	TRBV24-1	17	TRBJ2-3	TRBD2	CATSETGTSVAPDTQYF	TGTGCCACCAGTGAAACCGGGACTAGCGTTGCCCCAGATACGCAGTATTTT
NA	TRBV6-1	16	TRBJ2-2	TRBD2	CASSAASGLVPGELFF	TGTGCCAGCAGTGCGGCCTCGGGACTAGTACCCGGGGAGCTGTTTTTT
NA	TRBV4-1	11	TRBJ1-1	NA	CASRYLAEAFF	TGCGCCAGCCGCTACCTAGCTGAAGCTTTCTTT
NA	TRBV7-9	11	TRBJ2-1	NA	CASSSRGEQFF	TGTGCCAGCAGCTCCCGCGGTGAGCAGTTCTTC
once	TRBV20-1	11	TRBJ2-7	NA	CSVPTSYEQYF	TGCAGTGTCCCGACTAGTTACGAGCAGTACTTC
NA	TRBV28	12	TRBJ2-3	NA	CASSARGDTQYF	TGTGCCAGCAGTGCCAGGGGAGATACGCAGTATTTT
NA	TRBV19	16	TRBJ2-3	TRBD2	CASSIDSWTRTDTQYF	TGTGCCAGTAGTATTGACAGTTGGACTAGGACAGATACGCAGTATTTT
NA	TRBV5-1	14	TRBJ1-1	TRBD1	CASSLFTGGTEAFF	TGCGCCAGCAGCTTGTTTACAGGGGGCACTGAAGCTTTCTTT
NA	TRBV18	15	TRBJ2-3	TRBD1	CASSPTRQGTDTQYF	TGTGCCAGCTCACCGACCCGACAGGGAACAGATACGCAGTATTTT
NA	TRBV3-1/TRBV3-2	14	TRBJ1-4	NA	CASSQARAGEKLFF	TGTGCCAGCAGCCAAGCAAGAGCAGGTGAAAAACTGTTTTTT
NA	TRBV7-2	16	TRBJ1-1	NA	CASSTQGLGMNTEAFF	TGTGCCAGCAGCACACAGGGCCTCGGGATGAACACTGAAGCTTTCTTT
NA	TRBV28	15	TRBJ2-5	TRBD2	CASTPLAEGGETQYF	TGTGCCAGCACCCCCCTAGCGGAAGGCGGGGAGACCCAGTACTTC
NA	TRBV5-1	14	TRBJ2-7	NA	CASSLGQASYEQYF	TGCGCCAGCAGCTTGGGACAGGCCTCCTACGAGCAGTACTTC
NA	TRBV27	15	TRBJ1-5	TRBD1	CASSVGQGANQPQHF	TGTGCCAGCAGTGTTGGACAGGGGGCCAATCAGCCCCAGCATTTT
NA	TRBV28	17	TRBJ2-1	NA	CASSLPLTAISYNEQFF	TGTGCCAGCAGTCTACCATTAACCGCTATCTCCTACAATGAGCAGTTCTTC
NA	TRBV5-5	15	TRBJ1-1	TRBD1	CASSSSKEDREKAFF	TGTGCCAGCAGCTCCAGCAAAGAGGACAGGGAAAAAGCTTTCTTT
NA	TRBV28	18	TRBJ1-2	NA	CASTLIEGPQGAGYGYTF	TGTGCCAGCACCCTCATCGAGGGTCCACAGGGAGCGGGGTATGGCTACACCTTC
NA	TRBV3-1/TRBV3-2	15	TRBJ1-1	NA	CASSRTGWSLVEAFF	TGTGCCAGCAGCCGAACGGGTTGGAGTTTAGTTGAAGCTTTCTTT
NA	TRBV14	17	TRBJ2-7	NA	CASSQDFYSGATYEQYF	TGTGCCAGCAGCCAAGATTTCTACAGCGGAGCCACCTACGAGCAGTACTTC
NA	TRBV10-3	16	TRBJ1-5	TRBD1	CAISESGQGAGQPQHF	TGTGCCATCAGTGAGTCTGGACAGGGGGCCGGTCAGCCCCAGCATTTT
NA	TRBV19	14	TRBJ2-7	TRBD1	CASSAGTGRYEQYF	TGTGCCAGTAGCGCCGGGACAGGCCGCTACGAGCAGTACTTC
NA	TRBV18	15	TRBJ1-1	NA	CASSFKAGEDTEAFF	TGTGCCAGCTCGTTTAAGGCTGGGGAGGACACTGAAGCTTTCTTT
NA	TRBV5-1	14	TRBJ1-1	NA	CASSLVGAQSEAFF	TGCGCCAGCAGCTTGGTGGGCGCGCAGTCGGAAGCTTTCTTT
NA	TRBV5-6	13	TRBJ2-7	NA	CASRVSRWYEQYF	TGTGCCAGCAGGGTTTCCCGGTGGTACGAGCAGTACTTC
NA	TRBV9	14	TRBJ2-5	TRBD2	CASSDRTSVETQYF	TGTGCCAGCAGCGACCGGACTAGCGTGGAGACCCAGTACTTC
NA	TRBV30	15	TRBJ2-5	TRBD2	CAWSPPGGGRETQYF	TGTGCCTGGAGTCCCCCGGGAGGAGGGCGAGAGACCCAGTACTTC
NA	TRBV3-1/TRBV3-2	15	TRBJ2-5	TRBD1	CASSQAGTVQETQYF	TGTGCCAGCAGCCAAGCCGGGACAGTACAAGAGACCCAGTACTTC
NA	TRBV7-8	14	TRBJ1-1	NA	CASSPTGTGTEAFF	TGTGCCAGCAGTCCTACAGGGACGGGCACTGAAGCTTTCTTT
NA	TRBV2	14	TRBJ1-1	TRBD1	CASTDRVAAQEAFF	TGTGCCAGCACCGACAGGGTGGCAGCCCAAGAAGCTTTCTTT
NA	TRBV7-8	16	TRBJ1-4	NA	CASSLEGPLPNEKLFF	TGTGCCAGCAGCTTAGAGGGGCCGTTACCTAATGAAAAACTGTTTTTT
NA	TRBV5-1	14	TRBJ1-1	TRBD1	CASSFTGVWTEAFF	TGCGCCAGCAGCTTTACAGGGGTATGGACTGAAGCTTTCTTT
NA	TRBV15	16	TRBJ2-1	NA	CATSRDFQGYYNEQFF	TGTGCCACCAGCAGAGATTTCCAGGGTTACTACAATGAGCAGTTCTTC
NA	TRBV7-2	16	TRBJ2-1	TRBD2	CASSLRTSGGKNEQFF	TGTGCCAGCAGCTTAAGGACTAGCGGGGGTAAGAATGAGCAGTTCTTC
NA	TRBV29-1	13	TRBJ2-7	NA	CSVVRGNSYEQYF	TGCAGCGTTGTTAGAGGGAACTCCTACGAGCAGTACTTC
NA	TRBV13	17	TRBJ2-7	TRBD2	CASSVSGGGLAVGGLYF	TGTGCCAGCAGCGTATCGGGGGGTGGACTAGCGGTAGGCGGCTTGTACTTC
NA	TRBV28	13	TRBJ2-6	NA	CASRSSGANVLTF	TGTGCCAGCCGTAGTTCTGGGGCCAACGTCCTGACTTTC
few	TRBV19	12	TRBJ1-5	NA	CASREQGQPQHF	TGTGCCAGTAGGGAACAGGGACAGCCCCAGCATTTT
NA	TRBV6-5	15	TRBJ2-1	NA	CASSYSGGGYNEQFF	TGTGCCAGCAGTTACTCTGGCGGAGGATACAATGAGCAGTTCTTC
NA	TRBV6-2/TRBV6-3	16	TRBJ2-1	NA	CASSYITESSNNEQFF	TGTGCCAGCAGTTATATTACGGAATCTAGCAATAATGAGCAGTTCTTC